This T cell receptor (beta chain) was captured by sequencing in a study of blood T cell repertoires in COVID-19. The overall study: The United States, Italy and Spain provided the acute and convalescent COVID-19 samples. Sample material is recorded as cDNA or gDNA derived from T cells, B-cell-depleted T cells, or PBMCs.

The length of the CDR3 is 11 residues. Trimming took 1 base from V and 7 from J, leaving 2 bases between them. Germline V CDR1 and CDR2: MDHEN, SYDVKM. This clone was found once. Methods used by the authors: Researchers report that nucleated cell counts were estimated from reference gene primer amplification. Using immunoSEQ multiplex PCR, the repertoire was profiled, and TCRdb retains in-frame clones only, with some absent. V, J and clone size reflect that table, while D and trimming were determined from the DNA. The sample records tens of thousands of clones, 84% being singletons. Source material: peripheral blood. This sequence originates from a man in his fifties with acute or convalescent COVID-19. This chain joins TRBV28 and TRBJ2-1; D is uncertain. CDR3 nucleotide sequence: TGTGCCAGCAGTTTATCGAATGAGCAGTTCTTC. This encodes CASSLSNEQFF.